This is a list of T cell receptor beta chains from one sample in a study of blood T cell repertoires in COVID-19. TCRdb keeps only in-frame clones here, not all; method: immunoSEQ multiplex PCR. The sample includes around 120,000 clones, around 89% of them seen just once. Sequencing was carried out using peripheral blood. These receptors all stem from a woman aged 60-75 years with COVID-19, enrolled during active disease. CDR3s include the opening cysteine and the closing phenylalanine or tryptophan. Fields, in order: clone size, V gene, D gene, J gene, CDR3 DNA, CDR3 protein. A D gene is named only where the DNA matches it firmly. Clone size is not always given. Where it is, it says once, few, many or a class for expanded clones.

abundance: .; v_gene: TRBV29-1; d_gene: .; j_gene: TRBJ2-1; CDR3nt: TGCAGCGTTGAAGTCTCAGCCTACAATGAGCAGTTCTTC; CDR3aa: CSVEVSAYNEQFF
abundance: .; v_gene: TRBV5-4; d_gene: TRBD1; j_gene: TRBJ2-1; CDR3nt: TGTGCCAGCAGCTTGATCGACAGGGAGAATGAGCAGTTCTTC; CDR3aa: CASSLIDRENEQFF
abundance: .; v_gene: TRBV9; d_gene: TRBD1; j_gene: TRBJ1-6; CDR3nt: TGTGCCAGCAGCAGCCTGGGACAGGGGGTTTCACCCCTCCACTTT; CDR3aa: CASSSLGQGVSPLHF
abundance: .; v_gene: TRBV5-6; d_gene: TRBD1; j_gene: TRBJ1-1; CDR3nt: TGTGCCAGCAGCTTAGGGGGCGCGTTGGCTTTCTTT; CDR3aa: CASSLGGALAFF
abundance: .; v_gene: TRBV9; d_gene: .; j_gene: TRBJ2-3; CDR3nt: TGTGCCAGCAGCGCTCCGACAGGCCGTGCTAGCACAGATACGCAGTATTTT; CDR3aa: CASSAPTGRASTDTQYF
abundance: few; v_gene: TRBV6-6; d_gene: .; j_gene: TRBJ1-6; CDR3nt: TGTGCCAGCAGGATCGACAGGAAGGATTCACCCCTCCACTTT; CDR3aa: CASRIDRKDSPLHF
abundance: once; v_gene: TRBV11-2; d_gene: .; j_gene: TRBJ1-5; CDR3nt: TGTGCCAGCAGCCCAGGGTTCGGCAATCAGCCCCAGCATTTT; CDR3aa: CASSPGFGNQPQHF
abundance: once; v_gene: TRBV7-9; d_gene: TRBD2; j_gene: TRBJ2-3; CDR3nt: TGTGCCAGCAGCAGTACTAGCGGGGGGGCTTGGACGCAGTATTTT; CDR3aa: CASSSTSGGAWTQYF
abundance: .; v_gene: TRBV15; d_gene: .; j_gene: TRBJ1-2; CDR3nt: TGTGCCACCAGCAGAGAGCGGCAAAACTATGGCTACACCTTC; CDR3aa: CATSRERQNYGYTF
abundance: .; v_gene: TRBV19; d_gene: TRBD1; j_gene: TRBJ1-4; CDR3nt: TGTGCCAGTAGTACCACCACAGGGGCCGGGGAAAAACTGTTTTTT; CDR3aa: CASSTTTGAGEKLFF
abundance: .; v_gene: TRBV19; d_gene: TRBD2; j_gene: TRBJ2-1; CDR3nt: TGTGCCAGTGGTCTAGCGGGGAACAATGAGCAGTTCTTC; CDR3aa: CASGLAGNNEQFF
abundance: .; v_gene: TRBV5-5; d_gene: TRBD2; j_gene: TRBJ2-5; CDR3nt: TGTGCCAGCAGCTTTATAGCGGGGGGCCAAGAGACCCAGTACTTC; CDR3aa: CASSFIAGGQETQYF
abundance: .; v_gene: TRBV11-2; d_gene: TRBD1; j_gene: TRBJ1-1; CDR3nt: TGTGCCAGCAGCTTAGGTCGAGGGGGCGAAGCTTTCTTT; CDR3aa: CASSLGRGGEAFF
abundance: .; v_gene: TRBV6-5; d_gene: TRBD1; j_gene: TRBJ2-1; CDR3nt: TGTGCCACCAGACAGGGGGACAATGAGCAGTTCTTC; CDR3aa: CATRQGDNEQFF
abundance: .; v_gene: TRBV7-2; d_gene: TRBD1; j_gene: TRBJ1-3; CDR3nt: TGTGCCAGCAGCTTACGGACAGGCCTGGCCTCTGGAAACACCATATATTTT; CDR3aa: CASSLRTGLASGNTIYF
abundance: .; v_gene: TRBV9; d_gene: .; j_gene: TRBJ1-1; CDR3nt: TGTGCCAGCAGCTTGCGACAGACACTGAACACTGAAGCTTTCTTT; CDR3aa: CASSLRQTLNTEAFF
abundance: .; v_gene: TRBV13; d_gene: .; j_gene: TRBJ1-3; CDR3nt: TGTGCCAGCAGCTCCGGTGGACAGACCTCCTGGAAGAACACCATATATTTT; CDR3aa: CASSSGGQTSWKNTIYF
abundance: .; v_gene: TRBV18; d_gene: .; j_gene: TRBJ2-7; CDR3nt: TGTGCCAGCTCGCCAACAGTCTCCTACGAGCAGTACTTC; CDR3aa: CASSPTVSYEQYF
abundance: .; v_gene: TRBV7-9; d_gene: .; j_gene: TRBJ1-6; CDR3nt: TGTGCCAGCAGTCCTTCAGGGCCAGAGAATTCACCCCTCCACTTT; CDR3aa: CASSPSGPENSPLHF
abundance: .; v_gene: TRBV7-9; d_gene: TRBD1; j_gene: TRBJ2-7; CDR3nt: TGTGCCAGCAGCTCGGGGACAGGGAGTTACGAGCAGTACTTC; CDR3aa: CASSSGTGSYEQYF
abundance: .; v_gene: TRBV29-1; d_gene: .; j_gene: TRBJ1-1; CDR3nt: TGCAGCGCAACACTGAACACTGAAGCTTTCTTT; CDR3aa: CSATLNTEAFF
abundance: .; v_gene: TRBV6-2/TRBV6-3; d_gene: .; j_gene: TRBJ1-6; CDR3nt: TGTGCCAGCAGTTACTTCGGTTCACCCCTCCACTTT; CDR3aa: CASSYFGSPLHF
abundance: .; v_gene: TRBV7-2; d_gene: TRBD1; j_gene: TRBJ1-3; CDR3nt: TGTGCCAGCAGCTTAGATGGGACAGGGACTGGAAACACCATATATTTT; CDR3aa: CASSLDGTGTGNTIYF
abundance: .; v_gene: TRBV10-3; d_gene: TRBD2; j_gene: TRBJ2-7; CDR3nt: TGTGCCATCAGTGGCAGCGGGGGGGCCTACGAGCAGTACTTC; CDR3aa: CAISGSGGAYEQYF
abundance: .; v_gene: TRBV18; d_gene: .; j_gene: TRBJ1-2; CDR3nt: TGTGCCAGCTCACCAGAGATAAATTTTTATGGCTACACCTTC; CDR3aa: CASSPEINFYGYTF
abundance: once; v_gene: TRBV27; d_gene: .; j_gene: TRBJ2-7; CDR3nt: TGTGCCAGCAGTTTAAATGGCAGGGTGTACGAGCAGTACTTC; CDR3aa: CASSLNGRVYEQYF
abundance: .; v_gene: TRBV19; d_gene: TRBD1; j_gene: TRBJ2-7; CDR3nt: TGTGCCAGTACCAAGACAGGGGCGAGCGAGCAGTACTTC; CDR3aa: CASTKTGASEQYF
abundance: .; v_gene: TRBV27; d_gene: TRBD1; j_gene: TRBJ1-1; CDR3nt: TGTGCCAGCAGACAAGACAGGGGTTACACTGAAGCTTTCTTT; CDR3aa: CASRQDRGYTEAFF
abundance: .; v_gene: TRBV18; d_gene: TRBD1; j_gene: TRBJ2-5; CDR3nt: TGTGCCAGCTCACCTGGGACCCCGGGACAGGGACTTTGGGAGACCCAGTACTTC; CDR3aa: CASSPGTPGQGLWETQYF
abundance: .; v_gene: TRBV7-8; d_gene: .; j_gene: TRBJ1-6; CDR3nt: TGTGCCAGCAGAGAGACTGCCCGGAATCCCCATTCACCCCTCCACTTT; CDR3aa: CASRETARNPHSPLHF
abundance: .; v_gene: TRBV18; d_gene: .; j_gene: TRBJ1-2; CDR3nt: TGTGCCAGCTCAGAATCATTCGGGGATGTCCGCTATGACTACACCTTC; CDR3aa: CASSESFGDVRYDYTF
abundance: .; v_gene: TRBV5-4; d_gene: TRBD2; j_gene: TRBJ2-3; CDR3nt: TGTGCCAGCAGCTCGGGACTAGCGGGGAGCACTAGCACAGATACGCAGTATTTT; CDR3aa: CASSSGLAGSTSTDTQYF
abundance: .; v_gene: TRBV30; d_gene: TRBD2; j_gene: TRBJ2-1; CDR3nt: TGTGCCTGGAGCCGCGGGGGAGGCTCCTACAATGAGCAGTTCTTC; CDR3aa: CAWSRGGGSYNEQFF
abundance: .; v_gene: TRBV6-2/TRBV6-3; d_gene: .; j_gene: TRBJ2-5; CDR3nt: TGTGCCAGCAGCCGGAGCGTGAGAAACCAAGAGACCCAGTACTTC; CDR3aa: CASSRSVRNQETQYF
abundance: once; v_gene: TRBV19; d_gene: TRBD1; j_gene: TRBJ2-7; CDR3nt: TGTGCCAGTCGACAGGGCCACGAGCAGTACTTC; CDR3aa: CASRQGHEQYF
abundance: .; v_gene: TRBV7-8; d_gene: .; j_gene: TRBJ2-5; CDR3nt: TGTGCCAGCAGCCCGGGACATGGGTCCGAGGAGACCCAGTACTTC; CDR3aa: CASSPGHGSEETQYF
abundance: .; v_gene: TRBV7-9; d_gene: TRBD1; j_gene: TRBJ2-5; CDR3nt: TGTGCCAGCAGCCAACGGACAGGAAACAAGGAGACCCAGTACTTC; CDR3aa: CASSQRTGNKETQYF
abundance: .; v_gene: TRBV28; d_gene: TRBD2; j_gene: TRBJ2-7; CDR3nt: TGTGCCGCCCCTCGGACTAGCGGGGGGTCGGGCGTATTTTACGAGCAGTACTTC; CDR3aa: CAAPRTSGGSGVFYEQYF
abundance: .; v_gene: TRBV6-2/TRBV6-3; d_gene: TRBD1; j_gene: TRBJ2-2; CDR3nt: TGTGCCAGCAGTCACACAGGGGGCATCACCGGGGAGCTGTTTTTT; CDR3aa: CASSHTGGITGELFF
abundance: .; v_gene: TRBV6-4; d_gene: .; j_gene: TRBJ2-6; CDR3nt: TGTGCCAGCAGTGACTCGTGGGGCACCGTGAGTGGGGCCAACGTCCTGACTTTC; CDR3aa: CASSDSWGTVSGANVLTF
abundance: .; v_gene: TRBV2; d_gene: TRBD1; j_gene: TRBJ1-5; CDR3nt: TGTGCCAGCAGAGCGACAGGGGGAGCCACTTATAGCAATCAGCCCCAGCATTTT; CDR3aa: CASRATGGATYSNQPQHF
abundance: .; v_gene: TRBV11-2; d_gene: .; j_gene: TRBJ2-1; CDR3nt: TGTGCCAGCAGCTTCGACAGGAACAATGAGCAGTTCTTC; CDR3aa: CASSFDRNNEQFF
abundance: .; v_gene: TRBV9; d_gene: .; j_gene: TRBJ2-5; CDR3nt: TGTGCCAGCAGCGTAGAAGCTAGCCCGCAAGAGACCCAGTACTTC; CDR3aa: CASSVEASPQETQYF
abundance: .; v_gene: TRBV19; d_gene: .; j_gene: TRBJ2-2; CDR3nt: TGTGCCAGTAGTAGCGAGGGGGTAACCGGGGAGCTGTTTTTT; CDR3aa: CASSSEGVTGELFF
abundance: once; v_gene: TRBV27; d_gene: TRBD1; j_gene: TRBJ2-7; CDR3nt: TGTGCCAGCAGTCTGCTCGGACAGGGCTACGAGCAGTACTTC; CDR3aa: CASSLLGQGYEQYF
abundance: .; v_gene: TRBV19; d_gene: .; j_gene: TRBJ2-7; CDR3nt: TGTGCCAGTAGGCCCCAGGGGTCCTCCTACGAGCAGTACTTC; CDR3aa: CASRPQGSSYEQYF
abundance: .; v_gene: TRBV11-2; d_gene: .; j_gene: TRBJ2-5; CDR3nt: TGTGCCAGCAGCTTAACCCGGGAGACCCAGTACTTC; CDR3aa: CASSLTRETQYF
abundance: .; v_gene: TRBV15; d_gene: TRBD1; j_gene: TRBJ2-3; CDR3nt: TGTGCCACCAGCCGACGACGGGACAGGGATGCAGATACGCAGTATTTT; CDR3aa: CATSRRRDRDADTQYF
abundance: .; v_gene: TRBV23-1; d_gene: .; j_gene: TRBJ1-4; CDR3nt: TGCGCCAGCAAGCCTAAACAGGGCGAAGATGAAAAACTGTTTTTT; CDR3aa: CASKPKQGEDEKLFF